Listed below are T cell receptor beta chains from one sample, sequenced in a study of blood T cell repertoires in COVID-19. Repertoires were generated with immunoSEQ multiplex PCR, while TCRdb's copy carries only in-frame clones and drops some. The sample lists around 200,000 clones; over 60% were seen once. The sequenced sample consisted of peripheral blood. These receptors all come from a woman between 65 and 79 years old with acute or convalescent COVID-19. The CDR3 runs from the conserved cysteine through the conserved F or W. D genes are given only for firm matches. Not every row has a clone size; where given, it reads once, few, many or a size class.

TRBJ1-1,-,TRBV7-8,-,15,TGTGCCAGCAGCTTCGAGGTCAGGGAGAACACTGAAGCTTTCTTT,CASSFEVRENTEAFF
TRBJ2-1,once,TRBV28,TRBD2,17,TGTGCCAGCAGCCCACTAGCGGGAGCGAGCTCCTACAATGAGCAGTTCTTC,CASSPLAGASSYNEQFF
TRBJ2-7,few,TRBV27,TRBD2,15,TGTGCCAGCAGTTTTTCTAGCGGGAGGAGGTACGAGCAGTACTTC,CASSFSSGRRYEQYF
TRBJ2-5,-,TRBV24-1,TRBD2,16,TGTGCCACCAGTGATCCTGTAGCGGGAGGGTTCGAGACCCAGTACTTC,CATSDPVAGGFETQYF
TRBJ2-3,-,TRBV5-4,-,15,TGTGCCAGCAGCTTGGTGCAGGGGACATCTGATACGCAGTATTTT,CASSLVQGTSDTQYF
TRBJ1-1,few,TRBV29-1,TRBD1,13,TGCAGCGTTGAGAAGGGACAGGGAACTGAAGCTTTCTTT,CSVEKGQGTEAFF
TRBJ2-7,-,TRBV29-1,-,12,TGCAGCGTTGACGATAGTGCCTACGAGCAGTACTTC,CSVDDSAYEQYF
TRBJ2-3,-,TRBV5-1,-,14,TGCGCCAGCAGCTATGGACAGAACACAGATACGCAGTATTTT,CASSYGQNTDTQYF
TRBJ2-1,-,TRBV28,TRBD1,14,TGTGCCAGCAGTTTACCCCAGGGGGCCAATGAGCAGTTCTTC,CASSLPQGANEQFF
TRBJ2-2,-,TRBV4-1,-,16,TGCGCCAGCAGCCAAGAAGGCCGAGGGAACACCGGGGAGCTGTTTTTT,CASSQEGRGNTGELFF
TRBJ1-5,-,TRBV30,-,15,TGTGCCTGGAGTGTTTATACCGGGGGCAATCAGCCCCAGCATTTT,CAWSVYTGGNQPQHF
TRBJ1-2,-,TRBV19,-,12,TGTGCCAGTAACTCAGGACTCTATGGCTACACCTTC,CASNSGLYGYTF
TRBJ1-1,few,TRBV12-3/TRBV12-4,-,13,TGTGCCAGCAGTTTAGATGCAGGCCCCGAAGCTTTCTTT,CASSLDAGPEAFF
TRBJ1-2,once,TRBV19,TRBD1,14,TGTGCCAGTAGCTTGACAGGGGAAACTTATGGCTACACCTTC,CASSLTGETYGYTF
TRBJ1-1,-,TRBV20-1,-,11,TGCAGTGCTAGCGAGGCCACTGAAGCTTTCTTT,CSASEATEAFF
TRBJ1-6,-,TRBV2,-,11,TGTGCCAGCACGAGAGGTTCACCCCTCCACTTT,CASTRGSPLHF
TRBJ2-2,-,TRBV2,-,14,TGTGCCAGCAGTGTCAACCGGGTTGGCGGGGAGCTGTTTTTT,CASSVNRVGGELFF
TRBJ1-4,once,TRBV7-2,TRBD1,15,TGTGCCAGCAGCTTAGGAGGGACAGGGATTGGAAAACTGTTTTTT,CASSLGGTGIGKLFF
TRBJ2-2,few,TRBV7-2,-,18,TGTGCCAGCAGCCAAAGTGGATTCGGCAGGTATCACACCGGGGAGCTGTTTTTT,CASSQSGFGRYHTGELFF
TRBJ2-2,-,TRBV3-1/TRBV3-2,-,14,TGTGCCAGCAGTCGATCCTACGTAGCCGGGGAGCTGTTTTTT,CASSRSYVAGELFF
TRBJ2-1,-,TRBV29-1,-,12,TGCAGCTCCCGGGACACCTACAATGAGCAGTTCTTC,CSSRDTYNEQFF
TRBJ2-5,-,TRBV28,-,15,TGTGCCAGCAGTTTAGGGCCAGGGGAGGGGGAGACCCAGTACTTC,CASSLGPGEGETQYF
TRBJ2-7,-,TRBV2,TRBD1,14,TGTGCCAGCCTTACGACAGGGAGTTCCTACGAGCAGTACTTC,CASLTTGSSYEQYF
TRBJ2-7,medium-sized,TRBV27,TRBD2,16,TGTGCCAGCAGTTTATATAGCGGGAGGGCCGGGTACGAGCAGTACTTC,CASSLYSGRAGYEQYF
TRBJ2-3,-,TRBV3-1/TRBV3-2,-,13,TGTGCCAGCAGCCTGAACATGAGGGATACGCAGTATTTT,CASSLNMRDTQYF
TRBJ1-3,-,TRBV2,-,16,TGTGCCAGCAGCGGAGGCCCGTATGGCTCTGGAAACACCATATATTTT,CASSGGPYGSGNTIYF
TRBJ1-4,-,TRBV5-4,TRBD1,14,TGTGCCAGCAGCCCAGACAGGGGGCGTGAAAAACTGTTTTTT,CASSPDRGREKLFF